This is a list of T cell receptor beta chains from one sample in a study of T cells in Graves' hyperthyroidism and ophthalmopathy. TCRdb recomputed calls from the multiplex PCR reads with MiXCR, one row per CDR3 protein. The sample holds fewer than 450,000 distinct CDR3 sequences, about a sixth seen once. The sample comprised blood. The source of these receptors is a woman in her twenties or thirties with Graves' hyperthyroidism that later progressed to Graves' ophthalmopathy. Both conserved end residues are part of each CDR3. D genes are given only for firm matches. Rows give clone size only sometimes, using once, few, many, or a class for an expanded clone.

>-|TRBV19|many|TRBJ2-1|11
TGTGCCAGTAGGCTTTCCACGGAGCAGTTCTTC
CASRLSTEQFF
>-|TRBV20-1|-|TRBJ2-5|13
TGCAGTGCTAGAACGACAGGAGAAGAGACCCAGTACTTC
CSARTTGEETQYF
>-|TRBV7-9|-|TRBJ1-1|15
TGTGCCAGCAGCCGGAACAGGGTCGGGGACACTGAAGCTTTCTTT
CASSRNRVGDTEAFF
>TRBD2|TRBV20-1|-|TRBJ2-3|14
TGCAGTGCTAGGGACACAGCGGGAGTGGATACGCAGTATTTT
CSARDTAGVDTQYF
>-|TRBV18|few|TRBJ2-5|14
TGTGCCAGCTCACCATTCGAAAGGGAGGAGACCCAGTACTTC
CASSPFEREETQYF
>TRBD1|TRBV3-1|many|TRBJ1-2|14
TGTGCCAGCAGCCAAGAGACAGGGAACTATGGCTACACCTTC
CASSQETGNYGYTF
>-|TRBV19|-|TRBJ1-2|13
TGTGCCAGTAGTATCGGGGGAAGAGGCGGCTACACCTTC
CASSIGGRGGYTF
>-|TRBV6-1|few|TRBJ2-5|12
TGTGCCAGCAGTCATAACCAAGAGACCCAGTACTTC
CASSHNQETQYF
>TRBD2|TRBV4-1|-|TRBJ2-1|15
TGCGCCAGCAGCCATACTAGCGGACGCTACAATGAGCAGTTCTTC
CASSHTSGRYNEQFF
>TRBD2|TRBV12-3/TRBV12-4|-|TRBJ2-2|13
TGTGCCAGCGATCGGGAGGGAACCGGGGAGCTGTTTTTT
CASDREGTGELFF
>-|TRBV27|few|TRBJ1-6|14
TGTGCCAGCAGTTTATTACAGTTAAATTCACCCCTCCACTTT
CASSLLQLNSPLHF
>TRBD2|TRBV3-1|-|TRBJ2-1|15
TGTGCCAGCAGCCGGCGGACTAGAGGTAACAATGAGCAGTTCTTC
CASSRRTRGNNEQFF
>-|TRBV20-1|many|TRBJ2-3|15
TGCAGTGCTAGCAGGCTAGCTGATAGCACAGATACGCAGTATTTT
CSASRLADSTDTQYF
>-|TRBV28|many|TRBJ1-1|14
TGTGCCAGCAGTTTCCCGGGGGTGGGCACTGAAGCTTTCTTT
CASSFPGVGTEAFF
>TRBD2|TRBV6-5|-|TRBJ2-5|15
TGTGCCAGCAGTTACGGGACTAGCGGGGCTGAGACCCAGTACTTC
CASSYGTSGAETQYF
>-|TRBV20-1|many|TRBJ2-1|15
TGCAGTGCTCTTAAGGTCAGCAGGGGACACGATGAGCAGTTCTTC
CSALKVSRGHDEQFF
>TRBD1|TRBV3-1|many|TRBJ1-6|15
TGTGCCAGCAGCCTAGGGACAGGGAATAATTCACCCCTCCACTTT
CASSLGTGNNSPLHF
>-|TRBV20-1|many|TRBJ1-1|12
TGCAGTGCACTGCAAGCGAACACTGAAGCTTTCTTT
CSALQANTEAFF
>-|TRBV2|many|TRBJ1-5|14
TGTGCCAGCAGCGACAGACAGGTCGATCAGCCCCAGCATTTT
CASSDRQVDQPQHF
>TRBD2|TRBV6-1|-|TRBJ2-2|15
TGTGCCAGCAGTGAACTAGCGGGGGGGATGGGGGAGCTGTTTTTT
CASSELAGGMGELFF
>TRBD1|TRBV2|many|TRBJ1-5|15
TGTGCCAGCAGCCGGGACAGGGGGCATGGTCAGCCCCAGCATTTT
CASSRDRGHGQPQHF
>TRBD1|TRBV20-1|-|TRBJ2-7|15
TGCAGTGCTAGAGATCTAGGACAGGGGGCATACGAGCAGTACTTC
CSARDLGQGAYEQYF
>TRBD1|TRBV12-3/TRBV12-4|few|TRBJ1-2|13
TGTGCCAGCAGCCAAGGGGGCGGCTATGGCTACACCTTC
CASSQGGGYGYTF
>-|TRBV12-5|many|TRBJ1-1|17
TGTGCTAGTGGTTTAGATCCCGGGATCGCGATGAACACTGAAGCTTTCTTT
CASGLDPGIAMNTEAFF